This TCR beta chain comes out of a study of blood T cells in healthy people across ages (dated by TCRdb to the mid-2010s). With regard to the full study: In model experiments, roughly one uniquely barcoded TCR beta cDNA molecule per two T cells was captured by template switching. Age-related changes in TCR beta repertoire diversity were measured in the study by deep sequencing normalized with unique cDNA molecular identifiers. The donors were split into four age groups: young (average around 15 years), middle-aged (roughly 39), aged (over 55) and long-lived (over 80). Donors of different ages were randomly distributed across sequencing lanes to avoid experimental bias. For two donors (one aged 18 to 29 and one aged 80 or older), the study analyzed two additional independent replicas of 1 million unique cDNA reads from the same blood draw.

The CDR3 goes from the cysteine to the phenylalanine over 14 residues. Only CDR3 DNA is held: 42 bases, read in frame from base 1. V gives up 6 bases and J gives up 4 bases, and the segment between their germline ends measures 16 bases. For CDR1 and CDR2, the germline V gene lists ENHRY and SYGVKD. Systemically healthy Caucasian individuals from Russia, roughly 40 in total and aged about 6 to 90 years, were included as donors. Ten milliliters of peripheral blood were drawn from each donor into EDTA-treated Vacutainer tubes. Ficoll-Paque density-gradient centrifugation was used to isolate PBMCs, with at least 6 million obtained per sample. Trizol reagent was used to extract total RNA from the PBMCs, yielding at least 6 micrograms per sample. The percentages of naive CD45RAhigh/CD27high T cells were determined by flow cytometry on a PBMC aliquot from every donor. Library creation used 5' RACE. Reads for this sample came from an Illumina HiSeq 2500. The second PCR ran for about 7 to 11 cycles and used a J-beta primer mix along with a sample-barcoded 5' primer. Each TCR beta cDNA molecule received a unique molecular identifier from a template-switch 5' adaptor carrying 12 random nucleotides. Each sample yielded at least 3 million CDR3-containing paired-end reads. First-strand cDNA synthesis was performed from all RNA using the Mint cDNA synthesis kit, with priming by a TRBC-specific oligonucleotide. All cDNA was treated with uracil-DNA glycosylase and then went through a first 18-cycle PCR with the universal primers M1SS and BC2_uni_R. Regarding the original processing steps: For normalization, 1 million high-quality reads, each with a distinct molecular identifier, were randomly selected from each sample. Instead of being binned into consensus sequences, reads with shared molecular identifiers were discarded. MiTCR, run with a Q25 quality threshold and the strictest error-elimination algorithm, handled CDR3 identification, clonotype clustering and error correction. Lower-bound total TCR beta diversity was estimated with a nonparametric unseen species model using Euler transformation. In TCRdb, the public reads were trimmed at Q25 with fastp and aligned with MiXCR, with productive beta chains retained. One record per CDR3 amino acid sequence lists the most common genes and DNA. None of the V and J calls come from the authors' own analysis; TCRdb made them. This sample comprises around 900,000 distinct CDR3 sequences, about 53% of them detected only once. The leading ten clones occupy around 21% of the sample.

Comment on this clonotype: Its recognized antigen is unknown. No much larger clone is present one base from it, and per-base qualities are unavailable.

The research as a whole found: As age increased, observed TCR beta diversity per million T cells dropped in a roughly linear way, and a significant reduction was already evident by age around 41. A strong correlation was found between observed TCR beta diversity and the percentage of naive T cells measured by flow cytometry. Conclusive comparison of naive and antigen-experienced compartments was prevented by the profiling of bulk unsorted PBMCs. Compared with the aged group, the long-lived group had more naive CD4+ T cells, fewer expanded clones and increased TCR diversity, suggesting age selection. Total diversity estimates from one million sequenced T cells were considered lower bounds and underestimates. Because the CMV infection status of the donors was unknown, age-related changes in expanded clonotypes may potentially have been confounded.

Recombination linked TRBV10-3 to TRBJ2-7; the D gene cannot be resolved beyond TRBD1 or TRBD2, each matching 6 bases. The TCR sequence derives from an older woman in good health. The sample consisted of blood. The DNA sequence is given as TGTGCCATCAGAGAGGAGGGGGTATTATACGAGCAGTACTTC. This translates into CAIREEGVLYEQYF.